These 3 T cell receptor beta chains were all obtained from the same sample, sequenced in a study of glioma-infiltrating T cells. The iRepertoire nested amplicon-rescue multiplex PCR amplified TCR alpha and beta CDR3s from RNA. Using its own MiXCR run on the multiplex PCR reads, TCRdb lists one record per CDR3 protein. Counted here are fewer than 200,000 distinct CDR3 sequences, about 47% occurring once; the ten biggest clones make up roughly 5.2%. Sample: glioma tissue, nonneoplastic brain tissue, or PBMCs (not recorded which). The source is a human donor with low-grade glioma or glioblastoma, undergoing nonglioma brain surgery, or in good health (not recorded which).

This clonotype was found a few times. At one end the junction does not follow the germline gene, possibly because of a read error. The chain recombines TRBV3-1 with TRBJ2-7; possibly TRBD2 for D (6 bases). The CDR3 loop spans 16 amino acids. Germline CDR1 and CDR2: LGHDT and YNNKEL (reference sequence). The CDR3, as DNA: TGTGCCAGCAGCCAAGATTCGCTAGCGAGCCCCTACGAGCGGTACTTC. Protein: CASSQDSLASPYERYF.

Details on this clonotype: It is unclear where the CDR3 begins or ends on the DNA, so no DNA is shown, and the CDR3 is as TCRdb lists it. The chain has TRBV6-2 or TRBV6-3 and TRBJ2-1; the table's TRBD1 call for D was not verified on the DNA. The CDR3 is made up of 16 amino acids, end residues included. Germline lookup yields CDR1 MNHEY and CDR2 SVGEGT. The CDR3 reads CASSFWGRGSYNERFF.

Remarks on this clonotype: This sequence may be a read error, since a much larger clone differs from it by one base. This likely comes from a read error, as the CDR3 has no conserved phenylalanine or tryptophan at its end. This chain uses TRBV28 with TRBJ2-5; 8 nucleotides line up with TRBD2. Germline V gene data show CDR1 as MDHEN and CDR2 as SYDVKM. The V gene end was trimmed by 6 bases and the J gene end by 4 bases; junction bases not matched to a gene: 7. This CDR3 is 14 amino acids long. As DNA, the CDR3 is TGTGCCAGCAGCTTGGATAGCGGGATAGAGACCCAGTACTCC. Translation gives CASSLDSGIETQYS.